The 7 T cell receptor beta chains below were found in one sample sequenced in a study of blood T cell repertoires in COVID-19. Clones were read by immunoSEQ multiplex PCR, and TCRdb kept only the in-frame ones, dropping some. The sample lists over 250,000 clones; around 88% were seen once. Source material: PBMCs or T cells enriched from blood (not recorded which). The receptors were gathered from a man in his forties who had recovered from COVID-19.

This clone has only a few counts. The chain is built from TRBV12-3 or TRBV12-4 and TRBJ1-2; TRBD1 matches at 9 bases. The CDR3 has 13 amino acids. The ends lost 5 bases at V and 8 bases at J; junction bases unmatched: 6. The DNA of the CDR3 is TGTGCCAGCAGTCCGGGACAGGGCAGGGGCTACACCTTC. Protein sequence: CASSPGQGRGYTF.

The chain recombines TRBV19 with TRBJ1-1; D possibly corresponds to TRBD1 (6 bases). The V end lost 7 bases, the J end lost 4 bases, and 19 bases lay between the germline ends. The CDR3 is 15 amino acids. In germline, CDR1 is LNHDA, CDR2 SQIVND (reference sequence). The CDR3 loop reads CASTPRGGIGTEAFF. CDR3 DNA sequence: TGTGCCAGTACCCCCAGGGGAGGGATCGGCACTGAAGCTTTCTTT.

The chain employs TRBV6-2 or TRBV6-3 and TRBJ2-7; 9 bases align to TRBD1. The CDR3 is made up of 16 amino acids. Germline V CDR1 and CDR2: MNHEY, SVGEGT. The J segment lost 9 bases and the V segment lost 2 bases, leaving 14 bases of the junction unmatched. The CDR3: CASSYPRDRVRTWQYF. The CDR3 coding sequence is TGTGCCAGCAGTTACCCAAGGGACAGGGTGCGGACCTGGCAGTACTTC.

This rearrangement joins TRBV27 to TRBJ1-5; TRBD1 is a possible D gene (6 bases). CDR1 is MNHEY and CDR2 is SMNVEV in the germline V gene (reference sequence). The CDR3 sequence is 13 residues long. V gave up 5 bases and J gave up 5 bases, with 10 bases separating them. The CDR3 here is CASSRTEDQPQHF. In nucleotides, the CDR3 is TGTGCCAGCAGTCGGACAGAGGATCAGCCCCAGCATTTT.

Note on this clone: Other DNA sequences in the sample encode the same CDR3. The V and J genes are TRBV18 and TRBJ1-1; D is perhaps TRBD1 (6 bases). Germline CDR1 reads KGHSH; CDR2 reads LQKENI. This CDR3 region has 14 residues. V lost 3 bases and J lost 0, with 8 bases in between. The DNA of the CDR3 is TGTGCCAGCTCACCTGGACAGTTGAACACTGAAGCTTTCTTT. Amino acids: CASSPGQLNTEAFF. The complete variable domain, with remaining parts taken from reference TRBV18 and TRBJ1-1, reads NAGVMQNPRHLVRRRGQEARLRCSPMKGHSHVYWYRQLPEEGLKFMVYLQKENIIDESGMPKERFSAEFPKEGPSILRIQQVVRGDSAAYFCASSPGQLNTEAFFGQGTRLTVV.

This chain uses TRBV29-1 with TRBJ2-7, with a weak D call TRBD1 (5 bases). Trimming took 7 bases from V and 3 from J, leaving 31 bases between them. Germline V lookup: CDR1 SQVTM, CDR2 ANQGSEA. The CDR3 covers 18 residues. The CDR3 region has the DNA TGCAGCGCCCTGTTCAGGACACCGGTACGGGCCAGGGACTACGAGCAGTACTTC. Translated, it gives CSALFRTPVRARDYEQYF.

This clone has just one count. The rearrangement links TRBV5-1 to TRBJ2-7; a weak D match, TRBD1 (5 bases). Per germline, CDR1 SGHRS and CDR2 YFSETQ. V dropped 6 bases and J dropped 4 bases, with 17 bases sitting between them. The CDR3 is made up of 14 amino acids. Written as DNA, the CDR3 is TGCGCCAGCAAGTCGGCAGGGCCGTTTTACGAGCAGTACTTC. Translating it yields CASKSAGPFYEQYF.